This TCR beta chain was identified in a study of T cell repertoires in cytomegalovirus infection. From the reads, TCRdb called clonotypes with MiXCR, one entry per CDR3 protein. The repertoire holds a few hundred thousand distinct CDR3 sequences, with 8% to 9.5% as singletons. The V gene lost 3 bases and the J gene lost 5 bases, with 8 bases spanning the gap. The CDR3 is 14 amino acids. This clonotype was counted between two and nine times. This TCR was recovered from a human donor in good health (CMV status not recorded). Some clones in this sample may be carry-over from other donors' samples. The sequencing input was PBMCs. V and J are TRBV12-3 or TRBV12-4 and TRBJ1-6; D is undetermined. CDR3 coding DNA: TGTGCCAGCAGTTTCGGTCCCCATAATTCACCCCTCCACTTT. This codes for CASSFGPHNSPLHF.